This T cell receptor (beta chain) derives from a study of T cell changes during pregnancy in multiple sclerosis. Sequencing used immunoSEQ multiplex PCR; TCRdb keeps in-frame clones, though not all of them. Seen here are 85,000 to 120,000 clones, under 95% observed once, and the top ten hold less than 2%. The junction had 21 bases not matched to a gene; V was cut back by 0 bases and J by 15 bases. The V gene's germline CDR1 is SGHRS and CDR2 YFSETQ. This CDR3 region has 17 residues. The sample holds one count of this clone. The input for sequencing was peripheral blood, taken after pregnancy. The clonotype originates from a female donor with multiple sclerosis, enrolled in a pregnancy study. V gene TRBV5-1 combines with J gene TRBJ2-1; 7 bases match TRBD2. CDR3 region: CASSLAIAGPTMSRPFF. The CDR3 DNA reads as TGCGCCAGCAGCTTGGCGATAGCGGGCCCTACAATGAGCAGGCCGTTCTTC. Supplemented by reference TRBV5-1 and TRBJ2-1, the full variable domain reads KAGVTQTPRYLIKTRGQQVTLSCSPISGHRSVSWYQQTPGQGLQFLFEYFSETQRNKGNFPGRFSGRQFSNSRSEMNVSTLELGDSALYLCASSLAIAGPTMSRPFFGPGTRLTVL.